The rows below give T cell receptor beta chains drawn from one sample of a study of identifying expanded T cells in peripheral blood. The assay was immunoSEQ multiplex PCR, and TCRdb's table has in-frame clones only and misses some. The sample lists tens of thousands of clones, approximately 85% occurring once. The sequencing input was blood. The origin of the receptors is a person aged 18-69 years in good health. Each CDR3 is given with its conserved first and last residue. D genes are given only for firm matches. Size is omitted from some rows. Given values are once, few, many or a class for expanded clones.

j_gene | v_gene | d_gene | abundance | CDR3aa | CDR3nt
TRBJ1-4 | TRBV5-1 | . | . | CASSLAGRVEEKLFF | TGCGCCAGCAGCTTGGCAGGGAGGGTGGAAGAAAAACTGTTTTTT
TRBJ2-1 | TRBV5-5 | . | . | CASSFSDYNEQFF | TGTGCCAGCAGCTTTTCGGATTACAATGAGCAGTTCTTC
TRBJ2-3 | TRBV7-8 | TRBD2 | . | CASSLEASGFTDTQYF | TGTGCCAGCAGCTTAGAGGCTAGCGGGTTCACAGATACGCAGTATTTT
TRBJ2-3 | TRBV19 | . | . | CASSTVIADTQYF | TGTGCCAGTAGTACCGTCATTGCAGATACGCAGTATTTT
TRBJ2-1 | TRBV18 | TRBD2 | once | CASSPGTSGDYNEQFF | TGTGCCAGCTCACCAGGGACTAGCGGGGATTACAATGAGCAGTTCTTC
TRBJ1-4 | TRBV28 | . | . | CASSRGREEKLFF | TGTGCCAGCAGCCGGGGCCGGGAGGAAAAACTGTTTTTT
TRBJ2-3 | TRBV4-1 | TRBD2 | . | CASSQDRLAGGLNTQYF | TGCGCCAGCAGCCAAGATCGGCTAGCGGGAGGTCTGAATACGCAGTATTTT
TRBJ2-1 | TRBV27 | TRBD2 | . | CASSLALSGGRRKNEQFF | TGTGCCAGCAGTTTAGCTTTATCCGGCGGGAGGAGGAAAAATGAGCAGTTCTTC
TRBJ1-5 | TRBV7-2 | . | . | CASSSAGDQPQHF | TGTGCCAGCAGCTCGGCGGGGGATCAGCCCCAGCATTTT
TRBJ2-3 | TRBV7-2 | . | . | CASNEVLRTDTQYF | TGTGCCAGCAATGAGGTCCTCCGCACAGATACGCAGTATTTT
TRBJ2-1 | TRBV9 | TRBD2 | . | CASSATSGMHNEQFF | TGTGCCAGCAGCGCCACTAGCGGGATGCACAATGAGCAGTTCTTC
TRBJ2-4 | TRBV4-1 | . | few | CASSPGTAKNIQYF | TGCGCCAGCAGTCCCGGGACAGCCAAAAACATTCAGTACTTC
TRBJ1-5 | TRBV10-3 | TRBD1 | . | CAISEGQGRMSSNQPQHF | TGTGCCATCAGTGAGGGACAGGGTAGGATGTCGAGCAATCAGCCCCAGCATTTT
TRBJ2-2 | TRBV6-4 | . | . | CASRPGPTGELFF | TGTGCCAGCAGGCCCGGGCCTACCGGGGAGCTGTTTTTT
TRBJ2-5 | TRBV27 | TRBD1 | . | CASSFGGQGTETQYF | TGTGCCAGCAGTTTTGGGGGACAGGGGACAGAGACCCAGTACTTC
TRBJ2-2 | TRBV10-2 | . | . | CASSRREDTGELFF | TGCGCCAGCAGCCGGCGGGAAGACACCGGGGAGCTGTTTTTT
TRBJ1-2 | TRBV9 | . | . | CASSFDGNYGYTF | TGTGCCAGCAGCTTCGACGGTAACTATGGCTACACCTTC
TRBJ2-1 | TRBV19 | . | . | CASSIGAGDNEQFF | TGTGCCAGTAGTATAGGGGCCGGAGACAATGAGCAGTTCTTC
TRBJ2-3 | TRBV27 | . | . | CASSPTGMKAHWGTQYF | TGTGCCAGCAGTCCGACCGGGATGAAAGCTCATTGGGGTACGCAGTATTTT
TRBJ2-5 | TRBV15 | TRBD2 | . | CATSRGTSGVGETQYF | TGTGCCACCAGCAGAGGGACTAGCGGGGTGGGGGAGACCCAGTACTTC
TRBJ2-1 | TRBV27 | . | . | CASSGDLSYNEQFF | TGTGCCAGCAGTGGGGACTTATCCTACAATGAGCAGTTCTTC
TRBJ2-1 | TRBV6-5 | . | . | CASSLAVLYNEQFF | TGTGCCAGCAGTTTAGCGGTGCTTTACAATGAGCAGTTCTTC
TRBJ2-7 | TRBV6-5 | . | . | CASSPSGDSYEQYF | TGTGCCAGCAGTCCCTCGGGGGACTCCTACGAGCAGTACTTC
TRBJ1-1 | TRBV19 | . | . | CASSIGGGDTEAFF | TGTGCCAGTAGTATCGGGGGCGGGGACACTGAAGCTTTCTTT
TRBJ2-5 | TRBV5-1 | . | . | CASSPDGLRAETQYF | TGCGCCAGCAGCCCGGACGGCCTCAGGGCGGAGACCCAGTACTTC
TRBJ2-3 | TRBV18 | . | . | CASSLGISSTDTQYF | TGTGCCAGCTCACTGGGGATATCTAGCACAGATACGCAGTATTTT
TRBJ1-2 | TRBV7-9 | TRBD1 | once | CASSLETGAYGYTF | TGTGCCAGCAGCTTAGAGACAGGGGCCTATGGCTACACCTTC
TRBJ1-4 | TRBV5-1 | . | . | CASSANTATNEKLFF | TGCGCCAGCAGCGCGAACACTGCAACTAATGAAAAACTGTTTTTT
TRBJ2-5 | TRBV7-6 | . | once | CASSPTGSLLETQYF | TGTGCCAGCAGCCCAACAGGTTCTCTACTAGAGACCCAGTACTTC
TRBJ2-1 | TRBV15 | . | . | CATSRVLGGVAVNEQFF | TGTGCCACCAGCAGGGTGTTAGGGGGGGTAGCGGTAAATGAGCAGTTCTTC
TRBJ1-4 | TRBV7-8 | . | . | CASSPLTRGNEKLFF | TGTGCCAGCAGCCCCCTAACAAGAGGCAATGAAAAACTGTTTTTT
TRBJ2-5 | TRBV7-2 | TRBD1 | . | CASSLKTGGAGETQYF | TGTGCCAGCAGCTTAAAGACAGGGGGCGCTGGGGAGACCCAGTACTTC
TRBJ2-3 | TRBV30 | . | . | CAWNVGTDTQYF | TGTGCCTGGAACGTCGGGACAGATACGCAGTATTTT
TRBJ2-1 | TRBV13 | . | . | CASSSPPAETYNEQFF | TGTGCCAGCAGCTCCCCTCCTGCGGAGACCTACAATGAGCAGTTCTTC
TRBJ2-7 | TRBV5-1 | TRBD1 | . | CASSSAGTGPYEQYF | TGCGCCAGCAGCTCCGCCGGGACAGGGCCCTACGAGCAGTACTTC
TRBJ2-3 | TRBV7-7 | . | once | CASSLVGGGDTQYF | TGTGCTAGCAGCTTAGTTGGGGGCGGGGATACGCAGTATTTT
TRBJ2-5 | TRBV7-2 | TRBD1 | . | CASSFDRGEETQYF | TGTGCCAGCAGCTTTGACAGGGGGGAAGAGACCCAGTACTTC
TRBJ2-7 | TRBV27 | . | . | CASSVLGSGFPYEQYF | TGTGCCAGCAGTGTACTCGGGTCGGGGTTTCCCTACGAGCAGTACTTC
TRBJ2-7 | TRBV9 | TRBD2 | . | CASSVGLAGVYSYEQYF | TGTGCCAGCAGCGTAGGCCTAGCGGGCGTCTATTCCTACGAGCAGTACTTC
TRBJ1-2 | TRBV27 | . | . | CASRARQTLGYGYTF | TGTGCCAGCAGGGCCCGACAGACCCTCGGCTATGGCTACACCTTC
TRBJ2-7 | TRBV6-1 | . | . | CASRASGEGYEQYF | TGTGCCAGCAGAGCCTCGGGAGAGGGCTACGAGCAGTACTTC
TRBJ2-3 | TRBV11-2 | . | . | CASSLGKIPTDTQYF | TGTGCCAGCAGCTTGGGGAAGATACCCACAGATACGCAGTATTTT
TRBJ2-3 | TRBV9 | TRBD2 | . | CASSATPSGTSTDTQYF | TGTGCCAGCAGCGCAACTCCTAGCGGAACTAGCACAGATACGCAGTATTTT
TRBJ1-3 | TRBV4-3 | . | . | CASSRRSGDSGNTIYF | TGCGCCAGCAGCCGAAGATCGGGGGACTCTGGAAACACCATATATTTT
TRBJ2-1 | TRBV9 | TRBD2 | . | CASSVQPAAGGGNEQFF | TGTGCCAGCAGCGTACAACCCGCAGCGGGAGGGGGAAATGAGCAGTTCTTC
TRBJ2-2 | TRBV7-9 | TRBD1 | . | CASSWGTANTGELFF | TGTGCCAGCAGCTGGGGGACAGCGAACACCGGGGAGCTGTTTTTT
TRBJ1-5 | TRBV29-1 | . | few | CSAALGDQPQHF | TGCAGCGCCGCTTTGGGGGACCAGCCCCAGCATTTT
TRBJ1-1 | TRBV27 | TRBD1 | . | CASSFGRGQDTEAFF | TGTGCCAGCAGTTTCGGCAGGGGGCAAGACACTGAAGCTTTCTTT
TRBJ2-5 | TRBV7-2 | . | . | CASSLVEETQYF | TGTGCCAGCAGCTTAGTCGAGGAGACCCAGTACTTC
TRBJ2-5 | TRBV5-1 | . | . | CASSLGSQETQYF | TGCGCCAGCAGCTTGGGCAGTCAAGAGACCCAGTACTTC
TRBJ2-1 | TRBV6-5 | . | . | CASRTHGGSYNEQFF | TGTGCCAGCAGAACCCACGGGGGCTCCTACAATGAGCAGTTCTTC
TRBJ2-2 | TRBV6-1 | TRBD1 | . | CAGLRDRVNTGELFF | TGTGCCGGCCTCCGGGACAGGGTGAACACCGGGGAGCTGTTTTTT
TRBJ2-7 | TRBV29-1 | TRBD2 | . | CSVEGLAAPYEQYF | TGCAGCGTTGAAGGGCTAGCGGCACCCTACGAGCAGTACTTC
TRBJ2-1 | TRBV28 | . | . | CASSPTGYNEQFF | TGTGCCAGCAGCCCGACCGGGTACAATGAGCAGTTCTTC
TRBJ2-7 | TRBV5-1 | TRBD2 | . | CASSLGDLSGMASYEQYF | TGCGCCAGCAGCTTGGGGGACCTTAGCGGGATGGCCTCCTACGAGCAGTACTTC
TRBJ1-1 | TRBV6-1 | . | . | CASSATANTEAFF | TGTGCCAGCAGTGCCACAGCCAACACTGAAGCTTTCTTT
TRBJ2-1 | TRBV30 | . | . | CAWSPGGPREQFF | TGTGCCTGGTCTCCAGGCGGGCCACGAGAGCAGTTCTTC
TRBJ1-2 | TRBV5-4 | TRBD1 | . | CASSVTGGWGYTF | TGTGCCAGCAGCGTGACAGGGGGCTGGGGGTACACCTTC
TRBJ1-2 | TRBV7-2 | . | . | CASSLGAEANYGYTF | TGTGCCAGCAGCTTGGGGGCCGAAGCTAACTATGGCTACACCTTC
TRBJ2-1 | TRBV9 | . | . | CASSGVGAREHEQFF | TGTGCCAGCAGCGGGGTGGGGGCGAGGGAGCATGAGCAGTTCTTC